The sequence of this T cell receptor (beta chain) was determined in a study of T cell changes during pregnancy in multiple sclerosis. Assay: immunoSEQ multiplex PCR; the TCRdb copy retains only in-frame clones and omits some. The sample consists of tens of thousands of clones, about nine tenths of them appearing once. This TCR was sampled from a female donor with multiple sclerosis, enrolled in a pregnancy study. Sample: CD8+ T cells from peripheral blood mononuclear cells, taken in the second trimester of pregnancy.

The CDR3 protein is CASSRDRVTEAFF. As DNA, the CDR3 is TGTGCCAGCAGTCGAGACAGGGTCACTGAAGCTTTCTTT. This chain links TRBV27 with TRBJ1-1; 7 bases line up with TRBD1. The length of the CDR3 is 13 residues. Germline V CDR1 and CDR2: MNHEY, SMNVEV (reference sequence). Unmatched junction bases numbered 4, after V lost 5 bases and J lost 4 bases.